The 9 T cell receptor beta chains listed next were all sequenced from one sample in a study of cytomegalovirus exposure and HLA in healthy donors. PCR involved 60 Vbeta and 13 Jbeta primers. TCRdb's copy holds only in-frame clones and misses some; the assay was immunoSEQ multiplex PCR. The table lists about 20,000 clones. The specimen sequenced was PBMCs. These receptor sequences come from a man aged 60-69 years in good health and CMV-seropositive.

As for this clone: The same CDR3 arises from other DNA sequences in this sample as well. This chain links TRBV4-1 with TRBJ2-5; tentatively, D is TRBD1 (5 bases). Per the germline V gene, CDR1 is MGHRA and CDR2 is YSYEKL. The CDR3 is 13 amino acids. Trimming removed 1 base at V and 5 bases at J, with 8 bases between. DNA of the CDR3: TGCGCCAGCAGCCAAGCTGGGGCGGAGACCCAGTACTTC. This encodes CASSQAGAETQYF.

The chain couples TRBV5-1 to TRBJ2-7, with 13 bases aligning to TRBD2. J lost 3 bases, V lost 4 bases, and 1 base had no gene match. The CDR3 sequence is 14 residues long. In germline, CDR1 is SGHRS, CDR2 YFSETQ. CDR3 amino acids: CASSRTSGSYEQYF. The CDR3 DNA follows: TGCGCCAGCAGCCGGACTAGCGGGAGCTACGAGCAGTACTTC.

The J gene is TRBJ2-7, the V gene TRBV5-1, with 10 bases fitting TRBD1. The germline V gene encodes CDR1 SGHRS and CDR2 YFSETQ. This CDR3 comprises 14 residues. Unmatched junction bases numbered 3, after V lost 3 bases and J lost 3 bases. The DNA for the CDR3 is TGCGCCAGCAGCTGGGGGACAGGGGACTACGAGCAGTACTTC. Translation: CASSWGTGDYEQYF.

The V and J genes are TRBV5-4 and TRBJ2-7, with TRBD2 identical over 7 bases. Trimming at V came to 4 bases and at J to 7 bases, leaving 11 bases not matched to a gene. Germline-derived CDR1 and CDR2 are SGHNT and YYREEE (reference sequence). The CDR3 contains 14 residues. This CDR3 is CASSPAGVVGEQYF. The DNA for the CDR3 is TGTGCCAGCAGCCCCGCGGGAGTGGTGGGAGAGCAGTACTTC.

Written as DNA, the CDR3 is TGTGCCAGCAGCTCCCGGACAGGGCCTTATGGCTACACCTTC. Translation: CASSSRTGPYGYTF. The chain couples TRBV9 to TRBJ1-2; 8 nucleotides agree with TRBD1. The ends lost 4 bases at V and 5 bases at J; junction bases unmatched: 7. CDR1 SGDLS and CDR2 YYNGEE come from the germline V gene. The CDR3 covers 14 residues.

V usage is TRBV19 and J usage is TRBJ1-2; tentative D call: TRBD1 (6 bases). The CDR3 runs to 16 residues. The germline V gene has CDR1 LNHDA and CDR2 SQIVND (reference sequence). Trimming removed 6 bases at V and 3 bases at J, with 20 bases between. CDR3 nucleotide sequence: TGTGCCAGTAGCCTCCTGGGGGCGCCCGGGGACTATGGCTACACCTTC. Encoded protein: CASSLLGAPGDYGYTF.

The chain has TRBV5-1 and TRBJ2-3; D gene uncertain. CDR3 length equals 14 residues. V lost 4 bases and J 2 bases, leaving 11 bases between the germline ends. Germline loops: CDR1 SGHRS, CDR2 YFSETQ. This CDR3 is CASSPDSFTDTQYF. The CDR3 DNA sequence: TGCGCCAGCAGCCCTGACTCATTCACAGATACGCAGTATTTT.

This chain links TRBV7-9 with TRBJ2-5, with D possibly matching TRBD2 (5 bases). The length of the CDR3 is 14 residues. Trimming took 0 bases from V and 5 from J, leaving 10 bases between them. Germline V lookup: CDR1 SEHNR, CDR2 FQNEAQ (reference sequence). In DNA form, the CDR3 reads TGTGCCAGCAGCTTAGCGGGAGTAGTGGAGACCCAGTACTTC. Its translation: CASSLAGVVETQYF.

The chain employs TRBV6-1 and TRBJ1-4, with no clear D. Germline V gene lookup returns CDR1 MNHNS and CDR2 SASEGT. V dropped 5 bases and J dropped 0 bases, with 7 bases sitting between them. This CDR3 is built from 14 residues. CDR3 loop: CASSLQSTNEKLFF. In DNA, the CDR3 is TGTGCCAGCAGTCTCCAGTCAACTAATGAAAAACTGTTTTTT.